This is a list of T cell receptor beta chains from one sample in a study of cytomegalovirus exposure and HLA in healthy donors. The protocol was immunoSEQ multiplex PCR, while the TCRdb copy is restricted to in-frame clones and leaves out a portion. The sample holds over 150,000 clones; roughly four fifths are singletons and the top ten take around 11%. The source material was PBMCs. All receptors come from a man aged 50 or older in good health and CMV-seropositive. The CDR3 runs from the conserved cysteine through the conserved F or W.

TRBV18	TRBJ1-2	CASSPPGLGSGGYTF
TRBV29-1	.	CSVERRNRGYYEQYF
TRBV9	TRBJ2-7	CASSRDTYEQYF
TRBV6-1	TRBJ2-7	CASSDQYGATPGQGGYEQYF
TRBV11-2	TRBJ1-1	CASSLAVPGRAFF
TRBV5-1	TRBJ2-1	CASSFRGNEQFF
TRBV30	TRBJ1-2	CASTRQGFYGYTF
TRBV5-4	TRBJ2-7	CASSPTSGRPYEQYF
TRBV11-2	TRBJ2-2	CADLGLAGEAVNTGELFF
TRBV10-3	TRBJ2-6	CAISESTRIGANVLTF
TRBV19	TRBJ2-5	CASSIATAAAQYF
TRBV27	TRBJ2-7	CASSDWGLTYEQYF
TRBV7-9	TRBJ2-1	CASSHILAGENEQFF
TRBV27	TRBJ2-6	CASSLRGTGANVLTF
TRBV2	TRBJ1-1	CASSWGGIDTEAFF
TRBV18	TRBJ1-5	CASSPYRDQPQHF
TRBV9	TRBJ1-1	CASSPSTRRDTEAFF
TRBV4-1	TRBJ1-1	CASTPGGSTEAFF
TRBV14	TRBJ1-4	CASSPGTDTEKLFF
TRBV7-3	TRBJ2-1	CASSFGGSYNEQFF
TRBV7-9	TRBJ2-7	CASSSAGEGYEQYF
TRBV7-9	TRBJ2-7	CSSSSQGGSSYEQYF
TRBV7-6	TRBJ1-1	CASSFGQGKTEAFF
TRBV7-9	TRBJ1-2	CASSSETGGTGGYTF
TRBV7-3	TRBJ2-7	CASSLTVAGAGEQYF
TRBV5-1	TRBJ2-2	CASSLKTSTGELFF
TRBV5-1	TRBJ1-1	CASSSMSEAFF
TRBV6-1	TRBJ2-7	CASSEGTGVTYEQYF
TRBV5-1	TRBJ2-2	CASSQDRNTGELFF
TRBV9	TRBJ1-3	CASSFRGRGLGNTIYF
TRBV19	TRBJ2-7	CASSTLGQGKYEQYF
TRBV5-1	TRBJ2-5	CASSLRGTPQETQYF
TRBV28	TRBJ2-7	CASSSRLAASSYEQYF
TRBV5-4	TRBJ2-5	CASRSGHAKTVKETQYF
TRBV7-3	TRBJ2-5	CASSPGMTGRETQYF
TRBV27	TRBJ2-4	CASSFLESDIQYF
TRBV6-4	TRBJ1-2	CASRDRGGYGYTF
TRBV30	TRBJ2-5	CASSNGRGETQYF
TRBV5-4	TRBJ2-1	CASSLRTSGVMFF
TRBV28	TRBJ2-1	CASSPITSGGANEQFF
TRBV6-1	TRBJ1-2	CASSQPGQGRYGYTF
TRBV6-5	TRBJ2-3	CASSPGRPGSDTQYF
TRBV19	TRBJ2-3	CASSIRGGSTDTQYF
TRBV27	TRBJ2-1	CASRDRLSDEQFF
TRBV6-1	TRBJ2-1	CASSGPSGGLQDEQFF
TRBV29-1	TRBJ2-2	CSVEASGQGQTGELFF
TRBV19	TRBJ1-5	CASSDTGGRRSQHF
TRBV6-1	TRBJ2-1	CASALGGGSYNEQFF
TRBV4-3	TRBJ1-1	CASSLRTGREAFF
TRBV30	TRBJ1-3	CAWSPGTSGNTIYF
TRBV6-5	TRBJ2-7	CASRQGGSYEQYF
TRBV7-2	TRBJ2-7	CASSHDSYEQYF
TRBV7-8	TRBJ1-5	CASSLLTRGEQPQHF
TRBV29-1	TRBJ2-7	CSVAGYEYEQYF
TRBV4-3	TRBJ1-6	CASSQDDSDNSPLHF
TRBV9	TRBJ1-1	CASSVLQEANTEAFF
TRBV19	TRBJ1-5	CASRGTGDNQPQHF
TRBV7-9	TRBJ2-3	CASSLVLAGGIDTQYF
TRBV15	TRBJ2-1	CATSGRLFNEQFF